The 29 T cell receptor beta chains below come from one sample, sequenced in a study of blood T cell repertoires in COVID-19. Method: immunoSEQ multiplex PCR; TCRdb's copy keeps in-frame clones and lacks some. The profile shows 250,000 to 350,000 clones, under 95% of them singletons. The sequenced material came from PBMCs or T cells enriched from blood (not recorded which). These receptors came from a man in his sixties who had recovered from COVID-19.

The chain combines TRBV7-3 with TRBJ2-1, with D unclear. The ends were cut back, 0 bases at V and 4 bases at J, with 10 bases in the middle. Germline assignment: CDR1 SGHTA and CDR2 FQGTGA. The CDR3 sequence is 15 residues long. The CDR3 loop is CASSLTIARYNEQFF. The CDR3 nucleotides read TGTGCCAGCAGCTTAACGATAGCTCGTTACAATGAGCAGTTCTTC.

This clone has only a few counts. The chain couples TRBV11-1 to TRBJ1-5, with D perhaps TRBD1 (5 bases). The CDR3 covers 14 residues. Trimming left V 5 bases short and J 9 bases short, with 17 bases between. CDR1 and CDR2 from the germline V gene are SGHAT and FQDESV (reference sequence). Written as DNA, the CDR3 is TGTGCCAGCAGCCCCGACAGTGCCGTGGGGCCCCAGCATTTT. Its protein product is CASSPDSAVGPQHF.

The rearrangement joins TRBV5-1 to TRBJ2-1; TRBD2 matches 13 bases. This CDR3 is built from 15 residues. Trimming at V came to 7 bases and at J to 8 bases, leaving 9 bases not matched to a gene. Per germline, CDR1 SGHRS and CDR2 YFSETQ. The DNA for the CDR3 is TGCGCCAGCTCAACTAGCGGGAGGGCCTCGGATGAGCAGTTCTTC. Encoded protein: CASSTSGRASDEQFF.

This chain joins TRBV6-1 and TRBJ2-3; 8 bases are shared with TRBD1. The CDR3 is made up of 17 amino acids. Trimming removed 0 bases from V and 1 base from J; junction bases left unmatched: 6. The germline CDR1 and CDR2 sequences are MNHNS and SASEGT. CDR3 nucleotide sequence: TGTGCCAGCAGTGAAGCGGACAGGGTTGAGGGCACAGATACGCAGTATTTT. Translation: CASSEADRVEGTDTQYF.

The chain combines TRBV6-5 with TRBJ2-7; D is undetermined. Trimming left V 6 bases short and J 0 bases short, with 15 bases between. The CDR3 is 15 residues long. Germline-derived CDR1 and CDR2 are MNHEY and SVGAGI. The CDR3: CASRPTLSSSYEQYF. CDR3 nucleotides: TGTGCCAGCAGACCAACCCTAAGTAGCTCCTACGAGCAGTACTTC.

The J gene is TRBJ1-4, the V gene TRBV6-1, with D possibly TRBD1 on 6 matching bases. Germline V gene lookup returns CDR1 MNHNS and CDR2 SASEGT. The V end lost 2 bases, the J end lost 3 bases, and 13 bases lay between the germline ends. This CDR3 has 16 residues. This CDR3 reads CASSELEGDPNEKLFF. DNA of the CDR3: TGTGCCAGCAGTGAATTAGAGGGGGATCCTAATGAAAAACTGTTTTTT.

This rearrangement joins TRBV27 to TRBJ1-2, with 9 bases identical to TRBD1. V was clipped by 2 bases and J by 2 bases; unmatched bases: 3. Germline CDR1 MNHEY, CDR2 SMNVEV (reference sequence). This CDR3 is 15 amino acids long. This chain's CDR3 is CASSLTGTGNYGYTF. The DNA for the CDR3 is TGTGCCAGCAGTTTAACCGGGACAGGGAACTATGGCTACACCTTC.

V is TRBV6-5 and J is TRBJ1-1; the D is unclear. Germline V lookup: CDR1 MNHEY, CDR2 SVGAGI. The CDR3 spans 13 residues. The V end lost 7 bases, the J end lost 1 base, and 10 bases lay between the germline ends. The CDR3 bases are TGTGCCAGCACTGCAACTAAGAACACTGAAGCTTTCTTT. Translation: CASTATKNTEAFF.

The CDR3 region has the DNA TGCGCCAGCATCTCAGGGAAGCGTGGCTACACCTTC. Amino acid sequence: CASISGKRGYTF. J is TRBJ1-2 and V is TRBV10-1; possible D gene TRBD1, 5 bases. V was clipped by 7 bases and J by 7 bases, with 13 bases between them. The germline V gene has CDR1 WNHNN and CDR2 SYGVQD (reference sequence). The CDR3 covers 12 residues.

V usage is TRBV4-1 and J usage is TRBJ2-1; the D gene is possibly TRBD2 (6 bases). Germline V CDR1 and CDR2: MGHRA, YSYEKL. The CDR3 has 15 amino acids. The V gene lost 3 bases and the J gene lost 3 bases, with 12 bases spanning the gap. CDR3 amino acids: CASSHSGTLYNEQFF. Here the CDR3 DNA reads TGCGCCAGCAGCCATAGCGGAACCCTCTACAATGAGCAGTTCTTC.

The V call is TRBV18, the J call TRBJ1-1; possibly TRBD1 for D (5 bases). The CDR3 runs to 18 residues. Germline V gene data show CDR1 as KGHSH and CDR2 as LQKENI. V was shortened by 4 bases and J by 2 bases, with 23 bases between the two germline ends. The CDR3 coding sequence is TGTGCCAGCTCACAAACACGAATGGGTACAGACAGAAACACTGAAGCTTTCTTT. This sequence encodes CASSQTRMGTDRNTEAFF.

The chain couples TRBV6-1 to TRBJ1-1; D gene unclear. Germline CDR1 is MNHNS and CDR2 is SASEGT. Trimming removed 2 bases from V and 11 bases from J, with 15 bases in between. The CDR3 totals 13 residues. The CDR3 nucleotides are TGTGCCAGCAGTGAATATGCCGGCGTGCGGGCTTTCTTT. Translated, it gives CASSEYAGVRAFF.

V and J are TRBV7-9 and TRBJ1-4; 7 nucleotides align to TRBD1. The CDR3 consists of 17 residues. V lost 4 bases to trimming and J lost 0 bases; unmatched junction nucleotides: 8. CDR1 and CDR2 (germline): SEHNR, FQNEAQ (reference sequence). Here the CDR3 reads CASSSAFDRATNEKLFF. CDR3 nucleotide sequence: TGTGCCAGCAGCTCCGCTTTCGACAGGGCAACTAATGAAAAACTGTTTTTT.

The chain is built from TRBV30 and TRBJ2-1; TRBD2 is a possible D gene (7 bases). From germline, CDR1 is GTSNPN and CDR2 SVGIG (reference sequence). The CDR3 contains 13 residues. CDR3 region: CAGGRRELNEQFF. Here the CDR3 DNA reads TGTGCTGGGGGGCGGCGGGAGCTGAATGAGCAGTTCTTC. Combining the CDR3 with reference TRBV30 and TRBJ2-1 gives the whole variable domain SQTIHQWPATLVQPVGSPLSLECTVEGTSNPNLYWYRQAAGRGLQLLFYSVGIGQISSEVPQNLSASRPQDRQFILSSKKLLLSDSGFYLCAGGRRELNEQFFGPGTRLTVL.

CDR3 coding DNA: TGTGCCAGCAGTGAAACTATGACAGGGCGTGGGGAAAAACTGTTTTTT. This translates into CASSETMTGRGEKLFF. The chain employs TRBV25-1 and TRBJ1-4, with 7 nucleotides matching TRBD1. The CDR3 sequence is 16 residues long. The trim removed 2 bases at V and 8 bases at J, leaving 11 bases unmatched. The germline V gene has CDR1 MGHDK and CDR2 SYGVNS. Supplemented by reference TRBV25-1 and TRBJ1-4, the full variable domain reads EADIYQTPRYLVIGTGKKITLECSQTMGHDKMYWYQQDPGMELHLIHYSYGVNSTEKGDLSSESTVSRIRTEHFPLTLESARPSHTSQYLCASSETMTGRGEKLFFGSGTQLSVL.

The CDR3 is CASSDSPRGGQPQHF. In DNA, the CDR3 is TGTGCCAGCAGTGATTCTCCCAGGGGTGGTCAGCCCCAGCATTTT. The rearrangement links TRBV2 to TRBJ1-5; the D gene is possibly TRBD1 (6 bases). V lost 3 bases and J lost 6, with 15 bases in between. This CDR3 comprises 15 residues. Germline CDR1 and CDR2: SNHLY and FYNNEI.

The chain is built from TRBV12-3 or TRBV12-4 and TRBJ2-7; D may be TRBD1 (5 bases). This CDR3 is built from 13 residues. With 6 bases removed from V and 1 base from J, the gap between germline ends came to 10 bases. CDR3 loop: CASSRQSSYEQYF. CDR3 DNA: TGTGCCAGCAGCCGACAGTCATCCTACGAGCAGTACTTC.

CDR3 residues: CASSSRGAGDVMGTEAFF. The DNA for the CDR3 is TGTGCCAGCAGCTCCCGAGGGGCAGGGGACGTTATGGGCACTGAAGCTTTCTTT. The V call is TRBV21-1, the J call TRBJ1-1; the table's D call, TRBD1, has no DNA check behind it. TRBV21-1 is a known pseudogene. The CDR3 runs to 18 residues.

The CDR3, as DNA: TGCGCCAGCGGCCGAACAGGGAACACTGAAGCTTTCTTT. This encodes CASGRTGNTEAFF. The V gene is TRBV5-1, the J gene TRBJ1-1, with D perhaps matching TRBD1 (5 bases). The CDR3 covers 13 residues. V lost 7 bases and J lost 1, with 11 bases in between. Germline CDR1 and CDR2: SGHRS and YFSETQ.

The J gene is TRBJ1-5, the V gene TRBV30; D gene unclear. CDR1 and CDR2 (germline): GTSNPN, SVGIG (reference sequence). This CDR3 is 13 amino acids long. V shed 2 bases and J shed 6 bases, with 11 bases lying between them. CDR3 sequence: CAWSLAPRQPQHF. CDR3 nucleotides: TGTGCCTGGAGTTTAGCCCCCCGTCAGCCCCAGCATTTT.

The chain joins TRBV4-2 to TRBJ1-5; TRBD1 might be the D (5 bases). CDR1 is LGHNA, CDR2 YNFKEQ, per germline. V lost 1 base, J lost 9 bases, and 16 bases lay in between. The CDR3 loop spans 15 amino acids. CDR3 residues: CASSQGSGPKPPQHF. The CDR3 bases are TGTGCCAGCAGCCAAGGATCAGGGCCCAAACCGCCCCAGCATTTT.

V usage is TRBV7-3 and J usage is TRBJ2-1, with 7 nucleotides matching TRBD2. CDR1 is SGHTA, CDR2 FQGTGA, per germline. With V trimmed by 1 base and J by 6 bases, 9 bases remained unmatched. The CDR3 totals 16 residues. Here the CDR3 reads CASSLIGGTRANEQFF. The DNA for the CDR3 is TGTGCCAGCAGCTTAATCGGGGGGACTCGTGCCAATGAGCAGTTCTTC.

The chain has TRBV24-1 and TRBJ1-2, with TRBD1 matching 8 bases. Germline V gives CDR1 KGHDR, CDR2 SFDVKD. V shed 4 bases and J 8 bases; nucleotides not matched to a gene: 8. This CDR3 spans 14 amino acids. The CDR3 DNA is TGTGCCACCAGTGAGGGGGACAGGCGGCAAGGCTACACCTTC. It encodes CATSEGDRRQGYTF.

V gene TRBV30 combines with J gene TRBJ1-2, with 7 nucleotides matching TRBD1. The CDR3 runs 15 residues. J gave up 4 bases and V 0 bases, and 8 bases lay outside the gene matches. Germline-derived CDR1 and CDR2 are GTSNPN and SVGIG (reference sequence). CDR3 sequence reads: CAWSVLQGDRYGYTF. DNA for the CDR3: TGTGCCTGGAGTGTACTCCAGGGGGACCGCTATGGCTACACCTTC.

V and J are TRBV7-3 and TRBJ1-2; TRBD1 matches 8 bases. Germline V gene lookup returns CDR1 SGHTA and CDR2 FQGTGA. This CDR3 is 13 amino acids long. The V and J ends lost 4 bases and 7 bases, in that order; junction bases with no gene match: 5. The CDR3 DNA follows: TGTGCCAGCAGCTCCCCGACAGGGGCTGGCTACACCTTC. Amino acids: CASSSPTGAGYTF. The full variable domain, with the rest looked up from reference TRBV7-3 and TRBJ1-2, is GAGVSQTPSNKVTEKGKYVELRCDPISGHTALYWYRQSLGQGPEFLIYFQGTGAADDSGLPNDRFFAVRPEGSVSTLKIQRTERGDSAVYLCASSSPTGAGYTFGSGTRLTVV.

The J gene is TRBJ2-2, the V gene TRBV30; weak D call: TRBD2 (6 bases). V was trimmed by 0 bases and J by 13 bases, leaving 9 bases between them. This CDR3 has 11 amino acids. Germline CDR1 GTSNPN, CDR2 SVGIG (reference sequence). In DNA form, the CDR3 reads TGTGCCTGGAGTGTGGGGGGAGGGCTGTTTTTT. It codes for CAWSVGGGLFF.

The chain's CDR3 is CASSGDRESTNEKLFF. The CDR3 DNA reads as TGTGCCAGCAGTGGGGACAGGGAATCAACTAATGAAAAACTGTTTTTT. V usage is TRBV2 and J usage is TRBJ1-4, with 9 bases identical to TRBD1. This CDR3 region has 16 residues. J lost 0 bases, V lost 4 bases, and 3 bases had no gene match. CDR1 and CDR2 (germline): SNHLY, FYNNEI. The full variable domain, in which reference TRBV2 and TRBJ1-4 provide the parts outside the CDR3, is EPEVTQTPSHQVTQMGQEVILRCVPISNHLYFYWYRQILGQKVEFLVSFYNNEISEKSEIFDDQFSVERPDGSNFTLKIRSTKLEDSAMYFCASSGDRESTNEKLFFGSGTQLSVL.

V and J are TRBV28 and TRBJ2-7; 9 bases align to TRBD2. Losses at the gene ends were 7 bases for V and 11 bases for J; bases not matched to a gene: 6. Germline CDR1 reads MDHEN; CDR2 reads SYDVKM. The CDR3 covers 11 residues. CDR3 nucleotides: TGTGCCAGCATGGGGGCGGGAGGGGAGTACTTC. Protein product: CASMGAGGEYF. The full variable domain, rest sourced from reference TRBV28 and TRBJ2-7, is DVKVTQSSRYLVKRTGEKVFLECVQDMDHENMFWYRQDPGLGLRLIYFSYDVKMKEKGDIPEGYSVSREKKERFSLILESASTNQTSMYLCASMGAGGEYFGPGTRLTVT.

The CDR3 loop reads CASTLGGRANYGYTF. CDR3 coding DNA: TGCGCCAGCACATTGGGAGGCAGAGCTAACTATGGCTACACCTTC. The chain has TRBV10-2 and TRBJ1-2, with D unresolved. The CDR3 is 15 amino acids. V shed 7 bases and J shed 0 bases, with 15 bases lying between them. Germline CDR1 is WSHSY and CDR2 is SAAADI.